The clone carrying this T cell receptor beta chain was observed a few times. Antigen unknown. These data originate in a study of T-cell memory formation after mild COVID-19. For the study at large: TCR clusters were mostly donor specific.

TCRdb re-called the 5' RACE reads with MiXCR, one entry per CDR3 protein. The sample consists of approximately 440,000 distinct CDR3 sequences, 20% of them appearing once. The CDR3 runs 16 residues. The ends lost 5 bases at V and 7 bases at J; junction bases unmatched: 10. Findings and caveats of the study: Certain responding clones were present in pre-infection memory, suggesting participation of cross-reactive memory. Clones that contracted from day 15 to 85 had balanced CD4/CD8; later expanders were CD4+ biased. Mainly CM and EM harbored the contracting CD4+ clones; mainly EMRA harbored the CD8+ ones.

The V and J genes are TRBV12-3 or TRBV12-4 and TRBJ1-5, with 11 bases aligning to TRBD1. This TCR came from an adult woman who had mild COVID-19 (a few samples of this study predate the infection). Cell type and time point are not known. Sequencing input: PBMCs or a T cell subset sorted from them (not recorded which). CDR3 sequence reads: CASSLVGQGAGQPQHF. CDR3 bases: TGTGCCAGCAGTCTTGTCGGACAGGGGGCGGGACAGCCCCAGCATTTT.